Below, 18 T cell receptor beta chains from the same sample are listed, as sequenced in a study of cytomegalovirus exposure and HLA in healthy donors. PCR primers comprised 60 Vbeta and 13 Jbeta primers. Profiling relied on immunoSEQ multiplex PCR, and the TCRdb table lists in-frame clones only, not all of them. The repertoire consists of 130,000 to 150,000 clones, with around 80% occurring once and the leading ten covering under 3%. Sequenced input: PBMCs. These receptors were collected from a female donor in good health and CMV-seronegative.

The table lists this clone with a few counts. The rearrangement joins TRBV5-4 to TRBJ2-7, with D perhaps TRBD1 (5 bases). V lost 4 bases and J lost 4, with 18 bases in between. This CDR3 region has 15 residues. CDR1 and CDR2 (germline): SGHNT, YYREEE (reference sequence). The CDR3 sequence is CASSLDGGGAYEQYF. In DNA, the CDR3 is TGTGCCAGCAGCCTGGACGGTGGTGGGGCGTACGAGCAGTACTTC.

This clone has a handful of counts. The CDR3 nucleotides are TGTGCCAGCAGCCTGAAAAGGGGATATGACACCGGGGAGCTGTTTTTT. It specifies CASSLKRGYDTGELFF. V is TRBV27 and J is TRBJ2-2; D is possibly TRBD1 (5 bases). The germline V and J ends were trimmed by 6 bases and 3 bases, with 17 bases remaining between them. The CDR3 runs 16 residues. Germline CDR1 reads MNHEY; CDR2 reads SMNVEV (reference sequence).

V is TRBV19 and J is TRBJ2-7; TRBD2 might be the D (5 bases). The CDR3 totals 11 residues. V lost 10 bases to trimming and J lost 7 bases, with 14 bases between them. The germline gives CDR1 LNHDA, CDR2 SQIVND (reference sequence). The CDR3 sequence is CATNLAGEQYF. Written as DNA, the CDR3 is TGTGCCACCAACCTCGCGGGTGAGCAGTACTTC.

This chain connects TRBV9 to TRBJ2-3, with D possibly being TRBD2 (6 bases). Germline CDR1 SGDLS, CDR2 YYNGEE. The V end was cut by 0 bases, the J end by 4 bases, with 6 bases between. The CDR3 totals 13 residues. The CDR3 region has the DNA TGTGCCAGCAGCGTAGGACTAGCAGATACGCAGTATTTT. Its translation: CASSVGLADTQYF.

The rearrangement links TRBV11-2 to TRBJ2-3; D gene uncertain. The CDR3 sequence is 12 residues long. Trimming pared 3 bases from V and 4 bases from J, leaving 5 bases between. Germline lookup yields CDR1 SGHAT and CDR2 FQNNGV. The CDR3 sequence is CASSFHSDTQYF. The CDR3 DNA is TGTGCCAGCAGCTTCCACTCAGATACGCAGTATTTT.

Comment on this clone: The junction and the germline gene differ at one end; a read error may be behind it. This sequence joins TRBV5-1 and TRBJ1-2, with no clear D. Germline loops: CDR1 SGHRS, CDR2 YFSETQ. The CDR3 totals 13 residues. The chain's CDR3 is CASSSGREGGYPF. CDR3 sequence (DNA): TGCGCCAGCAGCTCGGGAAGGGAGGGTGGCTACCCCTTC.

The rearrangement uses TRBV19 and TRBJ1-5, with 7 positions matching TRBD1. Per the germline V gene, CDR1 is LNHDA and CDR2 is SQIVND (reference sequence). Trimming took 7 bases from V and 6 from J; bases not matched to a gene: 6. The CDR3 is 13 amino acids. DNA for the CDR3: TGTGCCAGTATGACAGGGCCGAGTCAGCCCCAGCATTTT. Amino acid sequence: CASMTGPSQPQHF.

The CDR3 sequence: CASTLGAPGGITYEQYF. The CDR3 DNA reads TGTGCCAGCACCCTCGGGGCCCCAGGGGGGATTACCTACGAGCAGTACTTC. V is TRBV2 and J is TRBJ2-5; D may be TRBD1 (7 bases). The closer fit of TRBJ2-7 to the DNA end suggests the J call may be wrong. Germline V gene data show CDR1 as SNHLY and CDR2 as FYNNEI. The CDR3 has 17 residues.

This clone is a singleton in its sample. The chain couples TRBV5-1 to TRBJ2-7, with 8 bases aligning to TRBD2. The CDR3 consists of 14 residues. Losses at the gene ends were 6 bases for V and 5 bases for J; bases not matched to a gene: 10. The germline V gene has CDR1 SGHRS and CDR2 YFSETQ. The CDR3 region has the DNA TGCGCCAGCACGGGCGGGAGGCCCCGCCACGAGCAGTACTTC. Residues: CASTGGRPRHEQYF.

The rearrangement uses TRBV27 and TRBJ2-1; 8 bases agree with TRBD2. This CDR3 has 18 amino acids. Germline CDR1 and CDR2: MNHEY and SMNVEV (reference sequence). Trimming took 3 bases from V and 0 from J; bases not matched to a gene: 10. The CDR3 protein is CASSLQRGSLSSYNEQFF. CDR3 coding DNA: TGTGCCAGCAGTTTGCAGCGGGGGTCCTTAAGCTCCTACAATGAGCAGTTCTTC.

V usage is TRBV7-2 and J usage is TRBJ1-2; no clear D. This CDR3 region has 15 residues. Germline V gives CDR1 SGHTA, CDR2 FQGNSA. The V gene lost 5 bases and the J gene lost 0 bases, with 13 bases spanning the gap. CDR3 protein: CASSRNTDPNYGYTF. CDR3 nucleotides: TGTGCCAGCAGCCGAAACACAGACCCTAACTATGGCTACACCTTC.

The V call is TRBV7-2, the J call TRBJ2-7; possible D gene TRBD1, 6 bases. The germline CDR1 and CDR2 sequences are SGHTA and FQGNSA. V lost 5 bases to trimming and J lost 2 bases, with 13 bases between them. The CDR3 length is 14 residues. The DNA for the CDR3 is TGTGCCAGCAGCGCGTTACAGGGTGCCTACGAGCAGTACTTC. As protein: CASSALQGAYEQYF. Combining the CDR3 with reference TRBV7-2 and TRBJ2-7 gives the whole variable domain GAGVSQSPSNKVTEKGKDVELRCDPISGHTALYWYRQSLGQGLEFLIYFQGNSAPDKSGLPSDRFSAERTGGSVSTLTIQRTQQEDSAVYLCASSALQGAYEQYFGPGTRLTVT.

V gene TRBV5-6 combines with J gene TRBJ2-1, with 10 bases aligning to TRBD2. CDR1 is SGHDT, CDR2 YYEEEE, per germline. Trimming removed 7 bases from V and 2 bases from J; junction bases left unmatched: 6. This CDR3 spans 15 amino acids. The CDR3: CASQVAGGPYNEQFF. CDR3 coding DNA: TGTGCCAGCCAGGTAGCGGGAGGCCCCTACAATGAGCAGTTCTTC. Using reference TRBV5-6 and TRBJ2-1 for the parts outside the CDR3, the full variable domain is DAGVTQSPTHLIKTRGQQVTLRCSPKSGHDTVSWYQQALGQGPQFIFQYYEEEERQRGNFPDRFSGHQFPNYSSELNVNALLLGDSALYLCASQVAGGPYNEQFFGPGTRLTVL.

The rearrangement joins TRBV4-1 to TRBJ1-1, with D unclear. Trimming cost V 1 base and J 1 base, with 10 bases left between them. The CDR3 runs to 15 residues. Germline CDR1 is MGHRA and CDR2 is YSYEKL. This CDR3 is CASSQAGLANTEAFF. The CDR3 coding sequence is TGCGCCAGCAGCCAAGCAGGCCTTGCGAACACTGAAGCTTTCTTT.

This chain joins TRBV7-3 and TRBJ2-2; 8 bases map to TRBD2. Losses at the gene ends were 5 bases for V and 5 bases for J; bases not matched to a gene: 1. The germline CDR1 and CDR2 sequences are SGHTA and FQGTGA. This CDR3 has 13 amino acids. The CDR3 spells CASSRGGTGELFF. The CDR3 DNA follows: TGTGCCAGCAGCCGCGGGGGGACCGGGGAGCTGTTTTTT.

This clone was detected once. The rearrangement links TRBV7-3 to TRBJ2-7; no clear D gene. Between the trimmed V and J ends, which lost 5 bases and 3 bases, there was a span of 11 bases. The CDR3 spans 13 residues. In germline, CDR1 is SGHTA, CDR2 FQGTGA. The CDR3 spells CASSPSPHYEQYF. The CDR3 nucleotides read TGTGCCAGCAGCCCGAGTCCCCACTACGAGCAGTACTTC.

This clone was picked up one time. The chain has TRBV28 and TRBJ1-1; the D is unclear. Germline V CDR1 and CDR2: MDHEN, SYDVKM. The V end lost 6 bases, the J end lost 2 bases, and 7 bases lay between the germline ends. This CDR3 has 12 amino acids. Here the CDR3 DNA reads TGTGCCAGCAGCCTAGTTAACACTGAAGCTTTCTTT. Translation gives CASSLVNTEAFF.

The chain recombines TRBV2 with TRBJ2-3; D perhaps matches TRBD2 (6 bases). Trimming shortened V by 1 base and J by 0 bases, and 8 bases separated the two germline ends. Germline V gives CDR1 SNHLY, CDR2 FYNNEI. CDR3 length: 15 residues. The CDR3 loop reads CASSEVGGSTDTQYF. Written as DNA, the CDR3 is TGTGCCAGCAGTGAAGTCGGGGGTAGCACAGATACGCAGTATTTT. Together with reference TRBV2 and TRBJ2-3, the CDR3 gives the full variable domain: EPEVTQTPSHQVTQMGQEVILRCVPISNHLYFYWYRQILGQKVEFLVSFYNNEISEKSEIFDDQFSVERPDGSNFTLKIRSTKLEDSAMYFCASSEVGGSTDTQYFGPGTRLTVL.